This passage covers 10 T cell receptor beta chains from one sample sequenced in a study of T-cell reconstitution after alpha-beta-depleted transplantation in children. The TCRbeta library incorporated unique molecular identifiers. From the PCR reads, TCRdb called clonotypes with MiXCR, one entry per CDR3 protein. Of 450,000 to 600,000 distinct CDR3 sequences listed, over 25% are singletons. Sequencing used PBMCs from the stem cell graft donor, obtained from the stem cell graft. These receptors all stem from a human donor who donated a stem cell graft to a child with aplastic anemia.

The chain joins TRBV20-1 to TRBJ2-7, with 9 positions matching TRBD1. V lost 1 base to trimming and J lost 6 bases; unmatched junction nucleotides: 7. Germline CDR1 is DFQATT and CDR2 is SNEGSKA (reference sequence). This CDR3 has 14 residues. The CDR3 DNA sequence: TGCAGTGCTAGAGGGGGACAGGGAACGGGCGAGCAGTACTTC. Encoded protein: CSARGGQGTGEQYF.

The chain is built from TRBV12-5 and TRBJ2-2; TRBD2 matches at 10 bases. J was trimmed by 4 bases and V by 6 bases; bases with no gene match: 20. Germline-derived CDR1 and CDR2 are LGHNT and FRNRAP. The length of the CDR3 is 20 residues. CDR3 coding DNA: TGTGCTAGTGGCCGGCTGCGTGGGGTAGCGGGAGGACTGATCACCGGGGAGCTGTTTTTT. Amino acids: CASGRLRGVAGGLITGELFF. The complete variable domain, with remaining parts taken from reference TRBV12-5 and TRBJ2-2, reads DARVTQTPRHKVTEMGQEVTMRCQPILGHNTVFWYRQTMMQGLELLAYFRNRAPLDDSGMPKDRFSAEMPDATLATLKIQPSEPRDSAVYFCASGRLRGVAGGLITGELFFGEGSRLTVL.

The chain links TRBV9 to TRBJ2-1, with TRBD2 matching 8 bases. The V gene's germline CDR1 is SGDLS and CDR2 YYNGEE. V dropped 2 bases and J dropped 8; count of bases not matched to a gene: 6. CDR3 size: 14 residues. CDR3 in amino acids: CASSVGTSSYEQFF. The CDR3 DNA is TGTGCCAGCAGCGTCGGGACTAGTTCGTATGAGCAGTTCTTC.

The chain couples TRBV29-1 to TRBJ2-3; D not certain. V was pared by 2 bases and J by 0 bases, with 15 bases between. The CDR3 loop spans 16 amino acids. In germline, CDR1 is SQVTM, CDR2 ANQGSEA. The CDR3 DNA sequence: TGCAGCGTTGAATTAACGGCAGAAGACAGCACAGATACGCAGTATTTT. Amino acid sequence: CSVELTAEDSTDTQYF.

The rearrangement joins TRBV18 to TRBJ1-6; no reliable D call. Germline V gene sequence: CDR1 KGHSH, CDR2 LQKENI. The CDR3 loop spans 13 amino acids. V lost 4 bases to trimming and J lost 7 bases, with 8 bases between them. The CDR3 bases are TGTGCCAGCTCACAACAGTTAAATTCACCCCTCCACTTT. Translated: CASSQQLNSPLHF.

This clonotype was counted a few times. In nucleotides, the CDR3 is TGTGCCTGGAGTGACCCAGGGTACCACTACTCTGGGGCCAACGTCCTGACTTTC. Protein sequence: CAWSDPGYHYSGANVLTF. The J gene is TRBJ2-6, the V gene TRBV30, with D perhaps TRBD1 (5 bases). CDR1 is GTSNPN and CDR2 is SVGIG in the germline V gene (reference sequence). This CDR3 has 18 amino acids. The V end was cut by 1 base, the J end by 0 bases, with 16 bases between.

This clonotype has a handful of counts. The V and J genes are TRBV20-1 and TRBJ2-1; D perhaps matches TRBD2 (6 bases). Germline CDR1 is DFQATT and CDR2 is SNEGSKA (reference sequence). The CDR3 spans 13 residues. V was clipped by 6 bases and J by 9 bases, with 18 bases between them. CDR3 nucleotide sequence: TGCAGTGCAGCCCCTCCCTGGGAGGCTGAGCAGTTCTTC. This codes for CSAAPPWEAEQFF.

This clonotype was seen a few times. The chain has TRBV28 and TRBJ2-7, with 16 nucleotides matching TRBD2. Per the germline V gene, CDR1 is MDHEN and CDR2 is SYDVKM. The CDR3 contains 16 residues. V was pared by 7 bases and J by 6 bases, with 9 bases of the junction left unmatched. CDR3 sequence: CASTTGTSGRAVEQYF. CDR3 in DNA: TGTGCCAGCACCACCGGGACTAGCGGGAGGGCTGTCGAGCAGTACTTC.

J is TRBJ2-7 and V is TRBV6-1; the D is unclear. CDR3 length: 17 amino acids. Germline V CDR1 and CDR2: MNHNS, SASEGT. V shed 6 bases and J shed 7 bases, with 28 bases lying between them. The CDR3 nucleotides are TGTGCCAGCAGAGAGTACGGAGATCTACGAGCTTGGGTGGAGCAGTACTTC. It encodes CASREYGDLRAWVEQYF.

The gene calls are TRBV29-1 and TRBJ2-3; D is possibly TRBD1 (5 bases). CDR3 size: 15 residues. Germline lookup yields CDR1 SQVTM and CDR2 ANQGSEA. With 0 bases removed from V and 3 bases from J, the gap between germline ends came to 13 bases. The CDR3 DNA follows: TGCAGCGTTGAAGAAGGGCAGGGATGGACAGATACGCAGTATTTT. Its translation is CSVEEGQGWTDTQYF.